The subject of this entry is one T cell receptor (beta chain). Reverse transcribing all isolated RNA meant expressed TCRB transcripts were sequenced. Sequencing was performed with immunoSEQ multiplex PCR; in TCRdb, only in-frame clones are kept and a portion is missing. The sample records roughly 450,000 clones, about 15% being singletons. CDR1 SGHVS and CDR2 FQNEAQ come from the germline V gene. V lost 1 base and J 4 bases, leaving 3 bases between the germline ends. The CDR3 is made up of 12 amino acids. This sample is drawn from a study of beta chain features in type 1 diabetes. Study-wide background: Cell yields, age and gender were similar between patients and healthy donors.

The gene calls are TRBV7-8 and TRBJ2-3; D ambiguous. The sequenced material came from naive CD4+ T cells from blood. This sequence was found in a man aged 30-40 years in good health. This CDR3 is CASSLGPDTQYF. Written as DNA, the CDR3 is TGTGCCAGCAGCTTAGGACCAGATACGCAGTATTTT. The full variable domain, completed using reference TRBV7-8 and TRBJ2-3, is GAGVSQSPRYKVAKRGQDVALRCDPISGHVSLFWYQQALGQGPEFLTYFQNEAQLDKSGLPSDRFFAERPEGSVSTLKIQRTQQEDSAVYLCASSLGPDTQYFGPGTRLTVL.